The rows below give T cell receptor beta chains drawn from one sample of a study of cytomegalovirus exposure and HLA in healthy donors. Clones were read by immunoSEQ multiplex PCR, and TCRdb kept only the in-frame ones, dropping some. The sample shows approximately 53,000 clones, around 73% of them seen only once. Sequencing was carried out using PBMCs. The source of these receptors is a woman in her forties in good health and CMV-seropositive. The CDR3 runs from the conserved cysteine through the conserved F or W. A D gene is named only where the DNA matches it firmly. Clone size is given for some rows only: seen once, a few or many times, or a class if the clone is expanded.

- | TRBJ1-1 | TRBV6-5 | - | TGTGCCAGCAGTTACGGCGGGGAGGCTTTCTTT | CASSYGGEAFF
- | TRBJ1-5 | TRBV4-1 | TRBD1 | TGCGCCAGCAGCCAAGAATCTTACAGGGGGCTGACTTTT | CASSQESYRGLTF
- | TRBJ1-1 | TRBV10-3 | - | TGTGCCATCAGTGGATACAGGGAGGGCACTGAAGCTTTCTTT | CAISGYREGTEAFF
- | TRBJ2-7 | TRBV9 | TRBD1 | TGTGCCAGCAGCGCTACCGGACAGGGCTACGAGCAGTACTTC | CASSATGQGYEQYF
few | TRBJ1-5 | TRBV27 | - | TGTGCCAGGAACCCGCGGACGAGGGATCAGCCCCAGCATTTT | CARNPRTRDQPQHF
- | TRBJ1-1 | TRBV6-1 | TRBD1 | TGTGCCAGCAGTGAAGCGCTTGGACAGGGATACACTGAAGCTTTCTTT | CASSEALGQGYTEAFF
- | TRBJ2-1 | TRBV7-3 | TRBD1 | TGTGCCAGCAGCCCAGGTGGGACAGGGGAAGGTGAGCAGTTCTTC | CASSPGGTGEGEQFF
- | TRBJ2-3 | TRBV6-7 | TRBD2 | TGTGCCACCGGGAGGACGGTGGACACAGATACGCAGTATTTT | CATGRTVDTDTQYF
- | TRBJ2-7 | TRBV6-6 | - | TGTGCCAGCAGTTACTACCAGAACTCCTACGAGCAGTACTTC | CASSYYQNSYEQYF
- | TRBJ1-5 | TRBV10-3 | - | TGTGCCATCAGTGAGGAGGGCCGGCAGCCCCAGCATTTT | CAISEEGRQPQHF
- | TRBJ2-7 | TRBV7-8 | - | TGTGTCAGCAGCTTACTTGACAGCACCTACGAGCAGTACTTC | CVSSLLDSTYEQYF
- | TRBJ2-3 | TRBV13 | - | TGTGCCAGCAGCGCACTAGTGATGGTATCCGATACGCAGTATTTT | CASSALVMVSDTQYF
- | TRBJ2-1 | TRBV4-1 | TRBD2 | TGCGCCAGCAGCCAAGGCAGCGGGGGGCCTACCTACAATGAGCAGTTCTTC | CASSQGSGGPTYNEQFF
few | TRBJ2-7 | TRBV28 | TRBD2 | TGTGCCAGCAGTTCTAGCGGAGCCTACGAGCAGTACTTC | CASSSSGAYEQYF
- | TRBJ2-3 | TRBV10-1 | TRBD2 | TGCGCCAGCAGTGTGACTAGCGGGGGGGCTCTAAATACGCAGTATTTT | CASSVTSGGALNTQYF
few | TRBJ2-5 | TRBV29-1 | TRBD2 | TGCAGCGTTCTGGGACTAGCGGGGGGCCTTCAAGAGACCCAGTACTTC | CSVLGLAGGLQETQYF
- | TRBJ2-7 | TRBV27 | - | TGTGCCAGCAGCAGAGCCGCGGGGTCCTACGAGCAGTACTTC | CASSRAAGSYEQYF
- | TRBJ1-5 | TRBV28 | - | TGTGCCAGCAGTTTCTTACAGGGCAGTCATCAGCCCCAGCATTTT | CASSFLQGSHQPQHF
- | TRBJ2-1 | TRBV2 | - | TGTGCCAGCAGTACCGGGAATGAGCAGTTCTTC | CASSTGNEQFF
- | TRBJ2-2 | TRBV19 | - | TGTGCCAGTAGTATAGGGCAAGGGGTAAACACCGGGGAGCTGTTTTTT | CASSIGQGVNTGELFF
- | TRBJ2-7 | TRBV30 | - | TGTGCCTGGAGTACGGGGGGCTCCGAGCAGTACTTC | CAWSTGGSEQYF
- | TRBJ1-6 | TRBV7-9 | - | TGTGCCAGCAGCCTACGAGGGGGTTTGGATAATTCACCCCTCCACTTT | CASSLRGGLDNSPLHF
- | TRBJ2-3 | TRBV27 | TRBD2 | TGTGCCAGCAGTTTAGCGGGGGCAGATACGCAGTATTTT | CASSLAGADTQYF
few | TRBJ2-3 | TRBV28 | - | TGTGCCAGCAGCGTTTCCACAGATACGCAGTATTTT | CASSVSTDTQYF
- | TRBJ2-3 | TRBV15 | - | TGTGCCACCAGCAGAGTGGTAGGGGGACCAGATACGCAGTATTTT | CATSRVVGGPDTQYF
- | TRBJ2-6 | TRBV28 | TRBD1 | TGTGCCAGCGAGACAGGGAGCGCCTCTGGGGCCAACGTCCTGACTTTC | CASETGSASGANVLTF
- | TRBJ2-5 | TRBV5-4 | - | TGTGCCAGCAGCTTCCAGGAAAAAGAGACCCAGTACTTC | CASSFQEKETQYF
- | TRBJ2-3 | TRBV6-5 | TRBD1 | TGTGCCAGCATGATAGGACAGGGGGTAGATACGCAGTATTTT | CASMIGQGVDTQYF
- | TRBJ2-1 | TRBV20-1 | - | TGCAGTGCCCGGAGGGTAAATGAGCAGTTCTTC | CSARRVNEQFF
- | TRBJ1-6 | TRBV18 | - | TGTGCCAGCTCACCATCGAGGGACTCTCCGAATTCACCCCTCCACTTT | CASSPSRDSPNSPLHF
- | TRBJ2-2 | TRBV7-2 | TRBD1 | TGTGCCAGCAGGCCCCGGGACAGGGGGCTAGGCGGGGAGCTGTTTTTT | CASRPRDRGLGGELFF
once | TRBJ1-6 | TRBV7-2 | - | TGTGCCAGCAGGGAGGGCGGAGGTATGTCCCTCCACTTT | CASREGGGMSLHF
- | TRBJ1-4 | TRBV7-3 | - | TGTGCCAGCAGCTACCCCGGGGGGGCCGTGACCACCGCAACTAATGAAAAACTGTTTTTT | CASSYPGGAVTTATNEKLFF
once | TRBJ2-3 | TRBV7-9 | - | TGTGCCAGCAGCTTCGGGGGGCCAGATACGCAGTATTTT | CASSFGGPDTQYF
- | TRBJ2-3 | TRBV7-8 | - | TGTGCCAGCAGCTTCACTTGGGACTCCACAGATACGCAGTATTTT | CASSFTWDSTDTQYF
- | TRBJ1-1 | TRBV6-6 | - | TGTGCCAGCAGACCCGGGACACCGACTGAAGCTTTCTTT | CASRPGTPTEAFF
- | TRBJ2-7 | TRBV29-1 | - | TGCAGCACCCGGGACTCCGCCTACGAGCAGTACTTC | CSTRDSAYEQYF
- | TRBJ1-6 | TRBV19 | TRBD1 | TGTGCCAGCACCGGGACAGGCTATAATTCACCCCTCCACTTT | CASTGTGYNSPLHF
- | TRBJ1-6 | TRBV5-1 | - | TGCGCCAGCACGACAGACAATAATTCACCCCTCCACTTT | CASTTDNNSPLHF
- | TRBJ1-6 | TRBV6-1 | TRBD1 | TGTGCCAGCAGTGACCCCCCAGGGGGAACCAATTCACCCCTCCACTTT | CASSDPPGGTNSPLHF
- | TRBJ1-5 | TRBV6-6 | TRBD1 | TGTGCCAGCAGATGGGGACAGGATAGCAATCAGCCCCAGCATTTT | CASRWGQDSNQPQHF
- | TRBJ2-3 | TRBV4-3 | TRBD2 | TGCGCCAGCAGCCGCGGACTAGCGGGGGGCGATACGCAGTATTTT | CASSRGLAGGDTQYF